This TCR beta chain was sequenced in a study of T cells in Graves' hyperthyroidism and ophthalmopathy. The CDR3 is 14 residues long. Deletions cut 3 bases from V and 5 bases from J, with 11 bases between. Exclusion of a patient resulted from uncontrolled infection, other autoimmune disease, pregnancy or lactation. RNA transcripts yielded amplified TCR beta CDR3 regions. HTBI primers were employed in a first-round RT-PCR of the TCR CDR3. A single record per CDR3 protein comes from TCRdb applying MiXCR to the multiplex PCR reads. The sample has hundreds of thousands of distinct CDR3 sequences; around 15% are singletons.

This rearrangement joins TRBV12-3 or TRBV12-4 to TRBJ1-5, with D possibly TRBD1 on 5 matching bases. This clonotype originated in a woman under 30 with Graves' hyperthyroidism. Sequencing used blood. Here the CDR3 reads CASSFGTDYQPQHF. The CDR3 nucleotides are TGTGCCAGCAGTTTTGGGACGGACTATCAGCCCCAGCATTTT.